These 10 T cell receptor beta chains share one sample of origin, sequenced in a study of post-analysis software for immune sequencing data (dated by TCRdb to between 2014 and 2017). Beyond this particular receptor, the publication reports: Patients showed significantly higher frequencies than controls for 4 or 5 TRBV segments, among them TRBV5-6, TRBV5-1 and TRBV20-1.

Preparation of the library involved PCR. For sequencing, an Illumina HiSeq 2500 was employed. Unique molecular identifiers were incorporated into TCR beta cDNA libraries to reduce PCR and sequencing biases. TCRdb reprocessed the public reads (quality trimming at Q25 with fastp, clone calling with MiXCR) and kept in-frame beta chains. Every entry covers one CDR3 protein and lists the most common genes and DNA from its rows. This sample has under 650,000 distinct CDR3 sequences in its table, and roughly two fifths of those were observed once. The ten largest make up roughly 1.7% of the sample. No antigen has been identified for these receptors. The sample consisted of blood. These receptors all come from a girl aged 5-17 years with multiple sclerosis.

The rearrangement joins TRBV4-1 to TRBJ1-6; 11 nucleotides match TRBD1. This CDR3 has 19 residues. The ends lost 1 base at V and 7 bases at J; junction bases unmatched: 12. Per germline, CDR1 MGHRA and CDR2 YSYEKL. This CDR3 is CASSQVYRTGGGQNSPLHF. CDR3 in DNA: TGCGCCAGCAGCCAAGTCTATCGGACAGGGGGCGGACAGAATTCACCCCTCCACTTT.

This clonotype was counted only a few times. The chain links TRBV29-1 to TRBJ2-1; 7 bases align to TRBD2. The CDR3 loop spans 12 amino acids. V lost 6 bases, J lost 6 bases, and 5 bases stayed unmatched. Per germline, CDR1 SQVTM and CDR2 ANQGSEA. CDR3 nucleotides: TGCAGCGTAATGACTAGCTCCAATGAGCAGTTCTTC. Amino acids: CSVMTSSNEQFF.

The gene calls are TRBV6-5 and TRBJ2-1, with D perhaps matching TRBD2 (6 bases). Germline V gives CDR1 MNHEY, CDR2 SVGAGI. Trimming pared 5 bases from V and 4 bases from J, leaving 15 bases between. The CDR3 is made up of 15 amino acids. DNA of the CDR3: TGTGCCAGCAGTACCCGGGAGAGGCTATACAATGAGCAGTTCTTC. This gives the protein CASSTRERLYNEQFF.

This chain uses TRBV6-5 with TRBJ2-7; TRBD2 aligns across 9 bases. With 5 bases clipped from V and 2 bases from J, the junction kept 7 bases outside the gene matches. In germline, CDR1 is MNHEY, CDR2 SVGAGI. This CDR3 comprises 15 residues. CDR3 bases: TGTGCCAGCAGTAGACGACTAGCGGTGGCCTACGAGCAGTACTTC. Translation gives CASSRRLAVAYEQYF.

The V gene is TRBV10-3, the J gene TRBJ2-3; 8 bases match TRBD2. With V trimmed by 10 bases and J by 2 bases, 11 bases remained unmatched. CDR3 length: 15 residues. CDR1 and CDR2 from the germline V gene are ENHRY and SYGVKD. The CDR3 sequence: CASTPRAGVTDTQYF. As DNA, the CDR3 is TGTGCCAGCACTCCCCGAGCGGGGGTCACAGATACGCAGTATTTT.

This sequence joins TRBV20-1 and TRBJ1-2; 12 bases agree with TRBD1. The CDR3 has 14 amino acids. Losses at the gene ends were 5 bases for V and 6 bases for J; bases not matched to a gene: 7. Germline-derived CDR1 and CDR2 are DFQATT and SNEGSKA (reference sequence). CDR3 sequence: CSAPRDRGRNGYTF. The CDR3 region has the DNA TGCAGTGCTCCGAGGGACAGGGGGCGCAATGGCTACACCTTC.

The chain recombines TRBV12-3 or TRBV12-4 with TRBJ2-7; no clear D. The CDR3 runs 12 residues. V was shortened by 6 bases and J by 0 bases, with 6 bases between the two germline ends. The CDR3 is CASRGFSYEQYF. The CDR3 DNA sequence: TGTGCCAGCAGAGGCTTCTCCTACGAGCAGTACTTC.

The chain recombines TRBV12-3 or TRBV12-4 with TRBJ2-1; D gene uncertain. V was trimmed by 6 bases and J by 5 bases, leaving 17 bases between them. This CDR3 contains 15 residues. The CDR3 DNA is TGTGCCAGCAGCCCTTCGACTGCGACCAACAATGAGCAGTTCTTC. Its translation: CASSPSTATNNEQFF.

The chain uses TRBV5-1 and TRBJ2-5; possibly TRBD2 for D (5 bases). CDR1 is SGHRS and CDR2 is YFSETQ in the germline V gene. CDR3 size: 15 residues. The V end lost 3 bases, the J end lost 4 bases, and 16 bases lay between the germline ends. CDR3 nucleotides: TGCGCCAGCAGCTCCCGAAGCGGCGGTTCAGAGACCCAGTACTTC. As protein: CASSSRSGGSETQYF.

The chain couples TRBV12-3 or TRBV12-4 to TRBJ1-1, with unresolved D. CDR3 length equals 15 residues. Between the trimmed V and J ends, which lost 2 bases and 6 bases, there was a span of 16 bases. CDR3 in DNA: TGTGCCAGCAGTTTACGTCCGGGTCCAGTTGCTGAAGCTTTCTTT. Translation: CASSLRPGPVAEAFF.